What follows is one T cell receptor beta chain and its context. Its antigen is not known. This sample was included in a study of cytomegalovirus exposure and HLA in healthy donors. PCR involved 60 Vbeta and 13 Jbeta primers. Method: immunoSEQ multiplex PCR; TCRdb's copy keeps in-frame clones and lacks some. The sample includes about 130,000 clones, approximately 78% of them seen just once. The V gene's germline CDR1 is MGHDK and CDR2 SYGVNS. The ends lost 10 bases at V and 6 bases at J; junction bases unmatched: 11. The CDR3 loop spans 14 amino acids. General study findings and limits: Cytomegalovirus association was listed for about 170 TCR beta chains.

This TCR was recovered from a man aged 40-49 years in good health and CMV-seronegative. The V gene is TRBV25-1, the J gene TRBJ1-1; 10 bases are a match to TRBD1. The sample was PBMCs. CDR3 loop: CATERDRGNSEAFF. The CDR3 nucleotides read TGTGCCACCGAGAGGGACAGGGGAAACTCTGAAGCTTTCTTT.